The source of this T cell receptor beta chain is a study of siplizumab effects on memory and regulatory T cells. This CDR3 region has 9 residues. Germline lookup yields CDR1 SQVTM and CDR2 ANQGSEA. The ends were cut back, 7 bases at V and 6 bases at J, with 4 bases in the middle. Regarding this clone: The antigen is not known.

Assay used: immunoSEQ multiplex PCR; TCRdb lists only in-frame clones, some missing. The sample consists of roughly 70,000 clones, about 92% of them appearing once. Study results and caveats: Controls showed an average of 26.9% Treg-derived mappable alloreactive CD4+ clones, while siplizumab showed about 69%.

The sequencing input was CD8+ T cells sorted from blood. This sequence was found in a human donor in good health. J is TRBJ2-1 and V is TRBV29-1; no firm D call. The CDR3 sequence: CSDTNEQFF. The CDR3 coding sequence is TGCAGCGACACCAATGAGCAGTTCTTC.